One and the same sample provided the 12 T cell receptor beta chains below, sequenced in a study of T cell responses to AZD1222 COVID-19 vaccine. Data came from immunoSEQ multiplex PCR; TCRdb stores just in-frame clones and leaves some out. The table has under 200,000 clones, 90% seen once; the top ten hold about 1.6%. This sample comprised peripheral blood, obtained on day 0 of AZD1222 vaccination. The origin of the receptors is an adult in good health.

V and J are TRBV5-3 and TRBJ1-1; 10 nucleotides match TRBD1. TRBV5-3 carries the ORF label, with uncertain function. V shed 4 bases and J 4 bases; nucleotides not matched to a gene: 4. The CDR3 runs 14 residues. The CDR3 loop is CARSPRTGGTEAFF. CDR3 coding DNA: TGTGCCAGAAGCCCTAGGACAGGGGGCACTGAAGCTTTCTTT.

The chain has TRBV6-5 and TRBJ2-1; tentatively, D is TRBD1 (6 bases). Between the trimmed V and J ends, which lost 2 bases and 5 bases, there was a span of 13 bases. Germline CDR1 MNHEY, CDR2 SVGAGI. CDR3 length equals 15 residues. The CDR3 sequence is CASSYRQGQDNEQFF. For the CDR3, the DNA is TGTGCCAGCAGTTACAGGCAGGGGCAGGACAATGAGCAGTTCTTC.

The J gene is TRBJ2-7, the V gene TRBV19; 10 bases line up with TRBD1. Trimming at V came to 5 bases and at J to 3 bases, leaving 4 bases not matched to a gene. The germline CDR1 and CDR2 sequences are LNHDA and SQIVND (reference sequence). The CDR3 spans 14 residues. The chain's CDR3 is CASSDRDRGYEQYF. In DNA, the CDR3 is TGTGCCAGTAGTGACCGGGACAGGGGCTACGAGCAGTACTTC.

This clone appeared once. V gene TRBV27 combines with J gene TRBJ2-7; perhaps D is TRBD1 or TRBD2 (5 bases each). Germline CDR1 is MNHEY and CDR2 is SMNVEV (reference sequence). V dropped 0 bases and J dropped 6 bases, with 6 bases sitting between them. The CDR3 loop spans 12 amino acids. The CDR3 here is CASSLSGTEQYF. The CDR3 region has the DNA TGTGCCAGCAGTTTATCAGGGACCGAGCAGTACTTC.

The CDR3 DNA reads as TGTGCCAGCAGCTTAGCTGCGGTAGCAAATGAGCAGTTCTTC. This encodes CASSLAAVANEQFF. V gene TRBV11-2 combines with J gene TRBJ2-1; the D is unclear. The CDR3 is 14 amino acids. Deletions cut 1 base from V and 7 bases from J, with 11 bases between. Germline V gives CDR1 SGHAT, CDR2 FQNNGV.

This clone was recorded a few times. This chain connects TRBV6-5 to TRBJ2-6; D is unclear. V was pared by 8 bases and J by 0 bases, with 8 bases between. CDR1 is MNHEY, CDR2 SVGAGI, per germline. This CDR3 has 14 residues. CDR3 DNA sequence: TGTGCCAGCGGAAGAGACTCTGGGGCCAACGTCCTGACTTTC. It codes for CASGRDSGANVLTF.

This clone showed up just once. The chain links TRBV28 to TRBJ1-4; D is unresolved. This CDR3 spans 12 amino acids. From germline, CDR1 is MDHEN and CDR2 SYDVKM. V dropped 2 bases and J dropped 13 bases, with 11 bases sitting between them. The CDR3 is CASSLGQTGLFF. DNA for the CDR3: TGTGCCAGCAGTTTAGGCCAGACGGGACTGTTTTTT.

This clone was found once. The CDR3 protein is CASSLKRGGYTDTQYF. The CDR3 coding sequence is TGTGCCAGCAGCTTGAAGCGGGGGGGGTACACAGATACGCAGTATTTT. The chain uses TRBV11-2 and TRBJ2-3; 10 nucleotides agree with TRBD2. After removal of 3 bases from V and 2 bases from J, the junction contained 5 bases not matched to a gene. The length of the CDR3 is 16 residues. Germline V gene lookup returns CDR1 SGHAT and CDR2 FQNNGV. The variable domain in full, completed from reference TRBV11-2 and TRBJ2-3, reads EAGVAQSPRYKIIEKRQSVAFWCNPISGHATLYWYQQILGQGPKLLIQFQNNGVVDDSQLPKDRFSAERLKGVDSTLKIQPAKLEDSAVYLCASSLKRGGYTDTQYFGPGTRLTVL.

The chain employs TRBV28 and TRBJ2-7; D may be TRBD2 (6 bases). Trimming removed 3 bases from V and 1 base from J, with 7 bases in between. This CDR3 has 13 amino acids. Per germline, CDR1 MDHEN and CDR2 SYDVKM. The CDR3 DNA follows: TGTGCCAGCAGTTTCCGGGGGTCCTACGAGCAGTACTTC. Its protein is CASSFRGSYEQYF.

The V gene is TRBV13, the J gene TRBJ2-4; 9 nucleotides line up with TRBD1. Germline V CDR1 and CDR2: PRHDT, FYEKMQ (reference sequence). V lost 5 bases and J lost 9; bases outside the gene matches: 8. This CDR3 has 14 amino acids. This CDR3 reads CASSQGDRGAIQYF. The CDR3 DNA follows: TGTGCCAGCAGCCAGGGAGACAGGGGGGCCATTCAGTACTTC.

The chain couples TRBV27 to TRBJ1-2, with 8 bases aligning to TRBD1. CDR3 length equals 14 residues. Looked up from germline, CDR1 is MNHEY and CDR2 is SMNVEV (reference sequence). J was trimmed by 4 bases and V by 3 bases; bases with no gene match: 4. Written as DNA, the CDR3 is TGTGCCAGCAGTTTCAACAGGGGGTCCTATGGCTACACCTTC. Protein: CASSFNRGSYGYTF.

CDR3 sequence reads: CSVERQADTEAFF. CDR3 nucleotides: TGCAGCGTTGAGCGACAGGCCGACACTGAAGCTTTCTTT. The V call is TRBV29-1, the J call TRBJ1-1; D possibly corresponds to TRBD1 (6 bases). From germline, CDR1 is SQVTM and CDR2 ANQGSEA. Deletions cut 3 bases from V and 3 bases from J, with 11 bases between. CDR3 length: 13 amino acids.